This TCR beta chain was profiled in a study of T-cell reconstitution after alpha-beta-depleted transplantation in children. V gave up 5 bases and J gave up 2 bases, with 19 bases separating them. The length of the CDR3 is 17 residues. Germline CDR1 MNHEY, CDR2 SMNVEV (reference sequence). Molecular barcoding with unique molecular identifiers was used for the TCRbeta library. TCRdb analysed the PCR reads with MiXCR anew, one entry per CDR3 protein. The top ten hold 4.5% to 6% of the sample, which has approximately 390,000 distinct CDR3 sequences, 9.5% to 13% seen once. The rearrangement uses TRBV27 and TRBJ1-5; TRBD1 is a possible D gene (5 bases). This clonotype was obtained from a human donor who donated a stem cell graft to a child with acute myeloid leukemia. The sequenced sample was PBMCs from the stem cell graft donor, obtained from the stem cell graft. The CDR3 protein is CASSAQGVGAGNQPQHF. CDR3 in DNA: TGTGCCAGCAGTGCTCAGGGAGTCGGAGCAGGCAATCAGCCCCAGCATTTT.